Described below is a single T cell receptor (beta chain) sequence and its context. A roughly 2.5 ml blood sample was drawn per donor. With no T cell sorting beforehand, total RNA was isolated from whole blood. The data were obtained in a study of monozygotic twins with inflammatory bowel disease. Total RNA amounting to about 4,000 ng went into each TCR library. TCRalpha and TCRbeta cDNA was put through two nested PCRs of roughly 15 and 9 cycles. TCRdb re-called the 5' RACE reads; every CDR3 protein appears as one record, without DNA. The sample table sets out about 380,000 distinct CDR3 sequences. The material sequenced was blood. This sequence originates from a human donor with ulcerative colitis or Crohn's disease, or a healthy co-twin of an affected twin (not recorded which).

This chain's CDR3 is CASSQVATSSYNEQFF. The rearrangement links TRBV4-1 to TRBJ2-1. Germline V CDR1 and CDR2: MGHRA, YSYEKL. CDR3 size: 16 residues.